The sequence of this T cell receptor (beta chain) was determined in a study of shared clonotypes between healthy human individuals (TCRdb year 2020). Broadly, across the study: Two women and three men aged 18 to 49 years were included in the cohort. To increase sequencing depth and limit assay-specific biases, TCR repertoire library preparation and sequencing were carried out by different laboratories using diverse techniques. Per donor, three plates each were used for CD4 naive and CD4 memory, two for CD8 naive, and one for CD8 memory. To estimate repertoire size and how much clonotypes are shared between individuals, the study performed deep sequencing of blood TCR repertoires from five healthy adults. Leukapheresis yielded between about 0.85 and 10 billion PBMCs per donor.

V is trimmed back by 8 bases and J by 5 bases, and the junction contains 11 bases that no gene match accounts for. The germline V gene encodes CDR1 SGHAT and CDR2 FQNNGV. The CDR3 has 15 amino acids, counting the end cysteine and phenylalanine. CDR3 DNA is the only sequence kept; it has 45 bases, read in frame from the first base. TCR CDR3 regions were amplified from genomic DNA by multiplex PCR using the deep immunoSEQ assay. For each cell subset, the extracted genomic DNA was distributed evenly across all wells of several immunoSEQ 96-well plates, and each plate served as one replicate. For sorted subsets, approximately 210 ng of genomic DNA, equivalent to about 30,000 T cell genomes, went into each replicate PCR. Purified libraries were measured with a Qubit 3.0 fluorometer, size-checked on a Bioanalyzer 2100, and measured again with the KAPA Library Quantification kit. Every immunoSEQ 96-well plate was sequenced on a separate single-read 150-cycle Illumina NextSeq 550 flow cell. The published analysis was carried out like this. Because only junctional sequences without quality scores were contained in the immunoSEQ output, filtering matching that applied to full-length reads could not be performed. To assign V/J genes and CDR3, sequences were annotated against IMGT germline references using PyIR, a Python wrapper for IgBLAST v1.9. Reads were filtered out if the reads had weak V/J assignments (E-value above 1e-6), no CDR3, stop codons, out-of-frame junctions, or ambiguous translated residues. V3J clonotypes were defined as sequences sharing the same inferred V gene, J gene, and CDR3 amino acid sequence. To compute the percentage overlap between repertoires, the number of shared unique clonotypes was divided by the size of the smaller repertoire. Repertoire richness was assessed with RTK rarefaction, the Chao1 estimator, and Recon v2.1 estimates of unobserved clonotypes. OLGA was used to compute generation probabilities for all TCRbeta clonotypes that the gDNA method yielded from a handful of donors. Held by TCRdb, this immuneACCESS table contains in-frame sequences only and omits some clones. Under half of the omission traces to an unresolved V gene where checked; the cause of the rest is unknown. V, J and clone size reflect that table, while D and trimming were determined from the DNA. This sample has over 850,000 clones in its table, and around 82% of those were observed once. Together, the top ten hold about 0.52% of the sample.

Donors were healthy HIV-negative adults with no recently reported acute infections or vaccinations. Only Caucasian adults living in Nashville, Tennessee, USA were represented among the donors. CD4+ T cells were enriched by magnetic negative selection, after which naive cells were positively selected on CD45RA and the negative fraction was taken as the memory subset. Blood was collected by leukapheresis, and PBMCs were isolated by Ficoll-Histopaque density gradient centrifugation and then cryopreserved in liquid nitrogen vapor phase. Analytical flow cytometry was used to check the purity and quantity of every magnetically sorted T cell population. Genomic DNA was isolated from every sorted fraction and measured by UV absorbance on a Nanodrop 2000c. What the work shows at the level of the full study, not this receptor alone: Based on pairwise subsampling, the degree of clonotype sharing among donors was expected to be affected by sequencing depth. Naive subsets generally had larger estimated clonotype richness than memory subsets did. Compared with non-shared clonotypes, the clonotypes found in all four sorted-subset donors had higher generation probabilities. Because the study included only a small number of donors, the genetic and exposure-history diversity represented was limited. Rarefaction of sorted-subset datasets indicated incomplete sequencing despite the large sequencing depth. Sampling was restricted to blood, and TCR repertoires in tissues likely differ from the TCR repertoires found in blood. When several donors were compared, the shared fraction of clonotypes was about 5% for naive CD4, more than 3% for naive CD8, about 2.5% for memory CD4, and roughly 0.4% for memory CD8.

Notes on this clone: Its antigen is not yet known. One base away there is no much larger clone; base qualities are not given.

In this chain, TRBV11-2 is recombined with TRBJ2-5; a stretch of 10 junction bases matches TRBD1. This TCR derives from a man aged 18 to 30 in good health. Some clones in this sample may be carry-over from other donors' samples. Material for sequencing was memory CD4+ T cells from PBMCs. Per the publication, the cell subset or site label means: CD45RA-negative fraction. The CDR3 protein: CASGGGGTGVETQYF. The DNA sequence follows: TGTGCCAGCGGAGGAGGTGGGACAGGGGTTGAGACCCAGTACTTC.